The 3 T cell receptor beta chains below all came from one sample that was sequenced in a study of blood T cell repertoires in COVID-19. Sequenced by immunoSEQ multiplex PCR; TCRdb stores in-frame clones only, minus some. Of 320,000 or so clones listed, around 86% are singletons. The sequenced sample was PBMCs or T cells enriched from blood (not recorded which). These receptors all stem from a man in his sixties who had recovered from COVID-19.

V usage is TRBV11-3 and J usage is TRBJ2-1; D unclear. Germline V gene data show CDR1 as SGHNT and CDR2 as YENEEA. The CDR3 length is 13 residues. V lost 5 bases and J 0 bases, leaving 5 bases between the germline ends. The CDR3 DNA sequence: TGTGCCAGCAGCCCCAGCTCCTACAATGAGCAGTTCTTC. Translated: CASSPSSYNEQFF.

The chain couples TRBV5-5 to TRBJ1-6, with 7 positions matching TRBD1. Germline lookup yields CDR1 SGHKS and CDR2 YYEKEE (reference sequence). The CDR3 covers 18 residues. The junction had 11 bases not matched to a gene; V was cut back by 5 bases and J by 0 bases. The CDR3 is CASSYTGAPSSYNSPLHF. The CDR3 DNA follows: TGTGCCAGCAGTTATACAGGGGCCCCGAGCTCCTATAATTCACCCCTCCACTTT.

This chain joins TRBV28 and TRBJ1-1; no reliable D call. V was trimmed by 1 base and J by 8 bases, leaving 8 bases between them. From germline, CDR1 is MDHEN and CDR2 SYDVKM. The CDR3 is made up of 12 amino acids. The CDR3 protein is CASSLLVREAFF. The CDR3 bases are TGTGCCAGCAGTTTATTGGTCAGGGAAGCTTTCTTT.